This T cell receptor beta chain stems from a study of control samples from healthy donors and cancer patients. Measured with immunoSEQ multiplex PCR; TCRdb has only the in-frame clones, and not every one. Among about 160,000 clones listed, roughly 94% were seen once. The CDR3 is made up of 14 amino acids. With 1 base removed from V and 7 bases from J, the gap between germline ends came to 13 bases. Germline CDR1 is LGHDT and CDR2 is YNNKEL (reference sequence). The sequenced sample consisted of blood. The source is a woman aged 40 to 55 in good health. The chain employs TRBV3-1 (or the pseudogene TRBV3-2) and TRBJ1-2; no clear D gene. As DNA, the CDR3 is TGTGCCAGCAGCCAAGTTAGAGAATCACTTGGCTACACCTTC. Protein product: CASSQVRESLGYTF.